This TCR beta chain was captured by sequencing in a study of cytomegalovirus exposure and HLA in healthy donors. It was with 60 Vbeta and 13 Jbeta primers that the PCR ran. Profiling relied on immunoSEQ multiplex PCR, and the TCRdb table lists in-frame clones only, not all of them. The repertoire consists of about 170,000 clones, with approximately 59% occurring once and the leading ten covering 2.5% to 3.5%. Looked up from germline, CDR1 is GTSNPN and CDR2 is SVGIG (reference sequence). This CDR3 is 18 amino acids long. Trimming shortened V by 0 bases and J by 0 bases, and 15 bases separated the two germline ends. With respect to this clone: The antigen is not known.

Regarding the study as a whole: In an earlier analysis, productive rearrangement rates for most beta V segments clustered near 87% or 30%.

The sequencing sample was made of PBMCs. This receptor was identified in a man between 35 and 55 years old in good health and CMV-seronegative. This sequence joins TRBV30 and TRBJ2-6, with D unresolved. CDR3 sequence (DNA): TGTGCCTGGAGTGTACGTTCCTATCGACACTCTGGGGCCAACGTCCTGACTTTC. Its protein is CAWSVRSYRHSGANVLTF.